The clone carrying this T cell receptor (beta chain) was recorded a few times. Per the original methods: Estimates of nucleated cell counts were drawn from the amplification of reference gene primers. The table came from immunoSEQ multiplex PCR; TCRdb's copy has only in-frame clones and leaves some out. That table is the source of V, J and clone size, and D and trimming were worked out from the DNA. This sample carries 300,000 or so clones, around 82% of them seen once, and the ten largest clones take approximately 1.1%. This sample stems from a study of blood T cell repertoires in COVID-19. The overall study: Samples taken during acute and convalescent COVID-19 were collected in the United States, Italy and Spain. Nucleic acid was either cDNA or gDNA, and it came from T cells, B-cell-depleted T cells, or PBMCs.

Germline V gene lookup returns CDR1 MDHEN and CDR2 SYDVKM. After removal of 0 bases from V and 7 bases from J, the junction contained 2 bases not matched to a gene. This CDR3 is built from 15 residues. The receptor's source is a woman aged 50 to 60 with acute or convalescent COVID-19. This chain joins TRBV28 and TRBJ1-4; 10 bases map to TRBD1. Sequencing was done on a sample of peripheral blood. The CDR3 DNA reads TGTGCCAGCAGTTTATGGGGGGACAGGGGTGAAAAACTGTTTTTT. Translating gives CASSLWGDRGEKLFF.